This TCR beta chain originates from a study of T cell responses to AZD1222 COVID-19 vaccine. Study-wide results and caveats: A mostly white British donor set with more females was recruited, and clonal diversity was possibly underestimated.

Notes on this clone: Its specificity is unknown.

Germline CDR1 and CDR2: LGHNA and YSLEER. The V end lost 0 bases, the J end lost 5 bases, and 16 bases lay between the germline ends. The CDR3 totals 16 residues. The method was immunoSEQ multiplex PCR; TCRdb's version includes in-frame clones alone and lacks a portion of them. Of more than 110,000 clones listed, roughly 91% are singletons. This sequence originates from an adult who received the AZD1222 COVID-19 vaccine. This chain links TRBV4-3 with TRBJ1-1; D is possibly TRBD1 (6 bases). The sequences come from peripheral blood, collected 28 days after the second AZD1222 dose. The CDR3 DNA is TGCGCCAGCAGCCAAGATTCTTCGGGGGCAGGTACTGAAGCTTTCTTT. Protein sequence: CASSQDSSGAGTEAFF.